Presented here are 16 T cell receptor beta chains from one specimen sequenced in a study of control samples from healthy donors and cancer patients. Profiling relied on immunoSEQ multiplex PCR, and the TCRdb table lists in-frame clones only, not all of them. The table has roughly 100,000 clones, approximately 90% seen once. The sample was PBMCs. These receptors were taken from a man between 60 and 75 years old with lung cancer.

This clone has just one count. V and J are TRBV12-5 and TRBJ1-1, with D possibly being TRBD1 (6 bases). The CDR3 contains 12 residues. V was pared by 5 bases and J by 4 bases, with 8 bases between. CDR1 and CDR2 (germline): LGHNT, FRNRAP. The CDR3 loop is CASGRGVTEAFF. In nucleotides, the CDR3 is TGTGCTAGTGGTAGGGGGGTCACTGAAGCTTTCTTT.

V gene TRBV5-1 combines with J gene TRBJ2-6, with D possibly matching TRBD1 (5 bases). The CDR3 runs to 15 residues. Germline V gene data show CDR1 as SGHRS and CDR2 as YFSETQ. V was cut by 1 base and J by 4 bases, with 9 bases left in between. CDR3 in DNA: TGCGCCAGCAGCTTGTCAGGGTCCGGGGCCAACGTCCTGACTTTC. Translating gives CASSLSGSGANVLTF.

The chain recombines TRBV25-1 with TRBJ1-1; D is unresolved. Trimming stripped 3 bases from V and 2 bases from J, with 10 bases between. CDR1 MGHDK and CDR2 SYGVNS come from the germline V gene. This CDR3 is built from 14 residues. The CDR3 bases are TGTGCCAGCAGTGAGCTTCCGCCTAACACTGAAGCTTTCTTT. Translating it yields CASSELPPNTEAFF.

This rearrangement joins TRBV6-5 to TRBJ2-3; D may match TRBD1 or TRBD2 (5 bases each). V gave up 5 bases and J gave up 0 bases, with 9 bases separating them. Germline V gene sequence: CDR1 MNHEY, CDR2 SVGAGI. CDR3 length: 14 residues. The CDR3 DNA reads as TGTGCCAGCAGTCGGGACGGTAGCACAGATACGCAGTATTTT. This encodes CASSRDGSTDTQYF.

The genes are TRBV20-1 and TRBJ1-3, with D maybe TRBD1 (5 bases). This CDR3 is built from 12 residues. The germline V and J ends were trimmed by 3 bases and 4 bases, with 7 bases remaining between them. Germline loops: CDR1 DFQATT, CDR2 SNEGSKA (reference sequence). The CDR3 DNA reads as TGCAGTGCTAGTGGACAAGGAAACACCATATATTTT. Its protein is CSASGQGNTIYF.

The J gene is TRBJ2-7, the V gene TRBV7-6, with D perhaps matching TRBD1 (6 bases). Germline CDR1 reads SGHVS; CDR2 reads FNYEAQ. The CDR3 length is 14 residues. The V end was cut by 1 base, the J end by 1 base, with 8 bases between. DNA for the CDR3: TGTGCCAGCAGCTTAGACGACAGGTCCTACGAGCAGTACTTC. Its protein product is CASSLDDRSYEQYF.

The gene calls are TRBV9 and TRBJ1-1; possibly TRBD1 for D (5 bases). Trimming shortened V by 4 bases and J by 0 bases, and 13 bases separated the two germline ends. Germline lookup yields CDR1 SGDLS and CDR2 YYNGEE. This CDR3 has 15 amino acids. CDR3 loop: CASSPSTVLNTEAFF. In DNA, the CDR3 is TGTGCCAGCAGCCCATCGACAGTGTTGAACACTGAAGCTTTCTTT.

This sequence joins TRBV7-9 and TRBJ2-7; 8 bases are shared with TRBD2. This CDR3 comprises 16 residues. The J segment lost 2 bases and the V segment lost 4 bases, leaving 10 bases of the junction unmatched. In germline, CDR1 is SEHNR, CDR2 FQNEAQ (reference sequence). CDR3 sequence: CASSSSGGGAAYEQYF. The CDR3 DNA follows: TGTGCCAGCAGCTCATCGGGAGGGGGGGCTGCCTACGAGCAGTACTTC. Full variable domain (remainder filled in from reference TRBV7-9 and TRBJ2-7): DTGVSQNPRHKITKRGQNVTFRCDPISEHNRLYWYRQTLGQGPEFLTYFQNEAQLEKSRLLSDRFSAERPKGSFSTLEIQRTEQGDSAMYLCASSSSGGGAAYEQYFGPGTRLTVT.

In its sample, this clone was seen once. The CDR3 DNA is TGTGCCAGCAGCCCACGACGAATAGGGGGAGGCACTGAAGCTTTCTTT. It is translated as CASSPRRIGGGTEAFF. This rearrangement joins TRBV7-2 to TRBJ1-1; a possible D gene is TRBD1 (6 bases). Germline V gives CDR1 SGHTA, CDR2 FQGNSA. V was shortened by 5 bases and J by 4 bases, with 20 bases between the two germline ends. This CDR3 is built from 16 residues.

The rearrangement joins TRBV5-1 to TRBJ1-1; tentatively, D is TRBD1 (6 bases). Trimming removed 7 bases at V and 3 bases at J, with 13 bases between. This CDR3 is 13 amino acids long. The germline V gene has CDR1 SGHRS and CDR2 YFSETQ. CDR3 region: CASAGQFDTEAFF. In DNA, the CDR3 is TGCGCCAGCGCGGGACAATTCGACACTGAAGCTTTCTTT. The full variable domain, completed using reference TRBV5-1 and TRBJ1-1, is KAGVTQTPRYLIKTRGQQVTLSCSPISGHRSVSWYQQTPGQGLQFLFEYFSETQRNKGNFPGRFSGRQFSNSRSEMNVSTLELGDSALYLCASAGQFDTEAFFGQGTRLTVV.

The chain joins TRBV5-5 to TRBJ1-5; tentatively, D is TRBD1 (6 bases). The V gene lost 4 bases and the J gene lost 0 bases, with 20 bases spanning the gap. Germline values: CDR1 SGHKS, CDR2 YYEKEE (reference sequence). The length of the CDR3 is 18 residues. For the CDR3, the DNA is TGTGCCAGCAGCATCGCAGGCGGGGGGCGAGGTAGCAATCAGCCCCAGCATTTT. This translates into CASSIAGGGRGSNQPQHF. Complete variable domain (other parts from reference TRBV5-5 and TRBJ1-5): DAGVTQSPTHLIKTRGQQVTLRCSPISGHKSVSWYQQVLGQGPQFIFQYYEKEERGRGNFPDRFSARQFPNYSSELNVNALLLGDSALYLCASSIAGGGRGSNQPQHFGDGTRLSIL.

V gene TRBV7-3 combines with J gene TRBJ2-3; 7 bases line up with TRBD2. This CDR3 has 14 residues. Trimming at V came to 11 bases and at J to 3 bases, leaving 11 bases not matched to a gene. Germline CDR1 SGHTA, CDR2 FQGTGA. CDR3 coding DNA: TGTGCCTCTGGGGCTAGCGGAAGAACAGATACGCAGTATTTT. It encodes CASGASGRTDTQYF.

The chain has TRBV5-1 and TRBJ1-2, with 9 bases lining up with TRBD1. CDR1 and CDR2 (germline): SGHRS, YFSETQ. The CDR3 length is 14 residues. After removal of 4 bases from V and 6 bases from J, the junction contained 7 bases not matched to a gene. CDR3 region: CASSTQQGADGYTF. The DNA of the CDR3 is TGCGCCAGCAGCACCCAACAGGGGGCTGATGGCTACACCTTC.

J is TRBJ2-7 and V is TRBV20-1, with D possibly being TRBD1 (6 bases). The CDR3 length is 11 residues. Germline-derived CDR1 and CDR2 are DFQATT and SNEGSKA (reference sequence). Trimming took off 6 bases at V and 5 bases at J, with 11 bases between the two ends. The CDR3 loop reads CSAQGRNEQYF. CDR3 in DNA: TGCAGTGCGCAGGGGCGCAACGAGCAGTACTTC.

The rearrangement joins TRBV3-1 (or the pseudogene TRBV3-2) to TRBJ1-3, with D hard to call. The CDR3 covers 14 residues. Looked up from germline, CDR1 is LGHDT and CDR2 is YNNKEL (reference sequence). V was cut by 1 base and J by 0 bases, with 4 bases left in between. The CDR3 spells CASSQVFSGNTIYF. In DNA form, the CDR3 reads TGTGCCAGCAGCCAAGTGTTCTCTGGAAACACCATATATTTT.

V is TRBV5-5 and J is TRBJ2-6; D call uncertain. Germline assignment: CDR1 SGHKS and CDR2 YYEKEE (reference sequence). The CDR3 extends over 15 amino acids. Trimming took 6 bases from V and 0 from J, leaving 10 bases between them. The CDR3 DNA follows: TGTGCCAGCACGAAGGGTAGCTCTGGGGCCAACGTCCTGACTTTC. As protein: CASTKGSSGANVLTF. The variable domain in full, with the rest retrieved from reference TRBV5-5 and TRBJ2-6, is DAGVTQSPTHLIKTRGQQVTLRCSPISGHKSVSWYQQVLGQGPQFIFQYYEKEERGRGNFPDRFSARQFPNYSSELNVNALLLGDSALYLCASTKGSSGANVLTFGAGSRLTVL.